Following are 10 T cell receptor beta chains from one sample sequenced in a study of siplizumab effects on memory and regulatory T cells. Assay used: immunoSEQ multiplex PCR; TCRdb lists only in-frame clones, some missing. The sample contains some 99,000 clones, around 90% of which appear only once. Sequencing was done on a sample of Tregs sorted from blood. These receptors were collected from a human donor in good health.

This clone was recorded only once. The chain is built from TRBV5-1 and TRBJ1-3, with 8 nucleotides matching TRBD1. The CDR3 sequence is 16 residues long. Germline CDR1 SGHRS, CDR2 YFSETQ. The V gene end was trimmed by 1 base and the J gene end by 2 bases; junction bases not matched to a gene: 5. The CDR3 DNA sequence: TGCGCCAGCAGCTTGACCGGACAGGGAGCTGGAAACACCATATATTTT. This sequence encodes CASSLTGQGAGNTIYF.

The genes are TRBV11-3 and TRBJ2-3, with TRBD1 matching over 8 bases. Germline trimming cut 5 bases from V and 3 bases from J; bases unmatched to any gene: 7. CDR3 length: 15 residues. CDR1 is SGHNT, CDR2 YENEEA, per germline. For the CDR3, the DNA is TGTGCCAGCAGCCCTAGGACAGGGCGGACAGATACGCAGTATTTT. Its protein product is CASSPRTGRTDTQYF.

This clone was seen just once. Here the CDR3 reads CASSPTAGRNTEAFF. For the CDR3, the DNA is TGTGCCAGCTCACCAACAGCAGGCAGGAACACTGAAGCTTTCTTT. The rearrangement links TRBV18 to TRBJ1-1; D is unresolved. Looked up from germline, CDR1 is KGHSH and CDR2 is LQKENI. The CDR3 is made up of 15 amino acids. V was trimmed by 2 bases and J by 1 base, leaving 11 bases between them.

The chain combines TRBV11-3 with TRBJ2-1; 8 bases align to TRBD2. This CDR3 has 15 residues. The ends lost 1 base at V and 2 bases at J; junction bases unmatched: 1. Per the germline V gene, CDR1 is SGHNT and CDR2 is YENEEA. The DNA for the CDR3 is TGTGCCAGCAGCTTAGCGGGAGGGCCCTACAATGAGCAGTTCTTC. As protein: CASSLAGGPYNEQFF.

DNA for the CDR3: TGTGCCAGCAGCTCAACAGGGGGTAACTATGGCTACACCTTC. Residues: CASSSTGGNYGYTF. This chain links TRBV7-2 with TRBJ1-2; 8 bases map to TRBD1. The CDR3 runs 14 residues. V lost 4 bases to trimming and J lost 1 base; unmatched junction nucleotides: 2. Per the germline V gene, CDR1 is SGHTA and CDR2 is FQGNSA.

The chain joins TRBV15 to TRBJ1-6; no reliable D call. The CDR3 loop spans 14 amino acids. CDR1 and CDR2 from the germline V gene are LNHNV and YYDKDF (reference sequence). V was pared by 1 base and J by 9 bases, with 10 bases between. The CDR3 spells CATSRAPSGSPLHF. CDR3 sequence (DNA): TGTGCCACCAGCAGAGCTCCGTCCGGTTCACCCCTCCACTTT.

The V gene is TRBV9, the J gene TRBJ1-5; 9 bases are a match to TRBD1. The CDR3 loop spans 18 amino acids. V lost 0 bases to trimming and J lost 7 bases; unmatched junction nucleotides: 14. Germline CDR1 is SGDLS and CDR2 is YYNGEE. The CDR3 sequence: CASSVDKSDRGLGQPQHF. The CDR3 nucleotides read TGTGCCAGCAGCGTAGACAAATCGGACAGGGGACTTGGACAGCCCCAGCATTTT.

The V gene is TRBV19, the J gene TRBJ2-2; 7 nucleotides line up with TRBD2. The CDR3 has 14 amino acids. Trimming cost V 6 bases and J 2 bases; bases outside gene matches: 3. Germline CDR1 LNHDA, CDR2 SQIVND (reference sequence). The chain's CDR3 is CASRPSGNTGELFF. The DNA of the CDR3 is TGTGCCAGTAGGCCTAGCGGAAACACCGGGGAGCTGTTTTTT.

This CDR3 reads CASSLPGLAGEETQYF. DNA of the CDR3: TGTGCCAGCTCACTTCCGGGACTAGCGGGAGAAGAGACCCAGTACTTC. The genes are TRBV18 and TRBJ2-5, with 14 bases that match TRBD2. Germline lookup yields CDR1 KGHSH and CDR2 LQKENI. V gave up 4 bases and J gave up 3 bases; unmatched junction bases: 4. The CDR3 is made up of 16 amino acids. Full variable domain (missing parts from reference TRBV18 and TRBJ2-5): NAGVMQNPRHLVRRRGQEARLRCSPMKGHSHVYWYRQLPEEGLKFMVYLQKENIIDESGMPKERFSAEFPKEGPSILRIQQVVRGDSAAYFCASSLPGLAGEETQYFGPGTRLLVL.

J is TRBJ1-5 and V is TRBV5-4; a possible D gene is TRBD1 (6 bases). The CDR3 is 14 residues long. Per the germline V gene, CDR1 is SGHNT and CDR2 is YYREEE (reference sequence). V lost 2 bases and J lost 1, with 7 bases in between. CDR3 loop: CASSLGGSNQPQHF. The CDR3 DNA reads as TGTGCCAGCAGCTTAGGGGGAAGCAATCAGCCCCAGCATTTT.